The clone carrying this T cell receptor (beta chain) was seen only a few times. What was sequenced were expressed TCRB transcripts, since all of the isolated RNA had been reverse transcribed. The data were produced by immunoSEQ multiplex PCR, yet TCRdb's version contains in-frame clones alone and is incomplete. The sample includes about 620,000 clones, around 15% of them seen just once. The data derive from a study of beta chain features in type 1 diabetes. CDR3 length equals 13 residues. V lost 3 bases and J lost 3, with 5 bases in between. The germline CDR1 and CDR2 sequences are SGHDN and FVKESK. This clonotype was sampled from a man aged 18-30 years in good health. The chain links TRBV14 to TRBJ2-2; no clear D gene. Sequencing used naive CD4+ T cells from blood. The CDR3, as DNA: TGTGCCAGCAGCCAGACCGACACCGGGGAGCTGTTTTTT. Protein sequence: CASSQTDTGELFF.